This TCR beta chain came from a study of graft-versus-host responses after intestinal transplantation. Across the whole study: Transplantation in recipients was multivisceral, liver-intestinal, or isolated intestinal. Study findings and constraints: There was an association between peak levels of circulating GvH clones and early post-transplant HvG declines. Recipient marrow contained GvH clones, some of which appeared first in ileum or blood.

Sequenced by immunoSEQ multiplex PCR; TCRdb stores in-frame clones only, minus some. The profile shows about 88,000 clones, 80% to 95% of them singletons. For this clone: The antigen is unknown.

V shed 3 bases and J 5 bases; nucleotides not matched to a gene: 6. Germline CDR1 reads SGDLS; CDR2 reads YYNGEE. The CDR3 contains 15 residues. This TCR was recovered from a human donor who received an intestinal transplant. The input for sequencing was unstimulated CD4+ T cells sorted from spleen or lymph node cells, taken before intestinal transplant. The J gene is TRBJ2-5, the V gene TRBV9; 11 nucleotides align to TRBD2. For the CDR3, the DNA is TGTGCCAGCAGCGCCCTACTAGCGGGAGTGGAGACCCAGTACTTC. Protein product: CASSALLAGVETQYF. The complete variable domain, with remaining parts taken from reference TRBV9 and TRBJ2-5, reads DSGVTQTPKHLITATGQRVTLRCSPRSGDLSVYWYQQSLDQGLQFLIQYYNGEERAKGNILERFSAQQFPDLHSELNLSSLELGDSALYFCASSALLAGVETQYFGPGTRLLVL.